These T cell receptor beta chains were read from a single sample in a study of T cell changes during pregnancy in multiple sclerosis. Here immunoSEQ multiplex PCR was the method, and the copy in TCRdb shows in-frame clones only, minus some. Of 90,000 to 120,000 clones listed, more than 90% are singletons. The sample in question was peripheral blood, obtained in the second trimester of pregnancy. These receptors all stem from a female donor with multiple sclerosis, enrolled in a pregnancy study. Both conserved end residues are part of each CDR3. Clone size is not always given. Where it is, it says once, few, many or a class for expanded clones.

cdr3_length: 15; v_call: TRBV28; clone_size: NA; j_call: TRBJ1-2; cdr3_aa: CASSSPGQGLNGYTF
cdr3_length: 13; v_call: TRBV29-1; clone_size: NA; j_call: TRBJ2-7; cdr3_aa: CSVKGTLVYEQYF
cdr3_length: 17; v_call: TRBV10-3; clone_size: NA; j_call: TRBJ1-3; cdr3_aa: CAISVGTAGEVGNTIYF
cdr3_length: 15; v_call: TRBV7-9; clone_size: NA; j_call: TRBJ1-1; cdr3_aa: CASSRRGPSGTEAFF
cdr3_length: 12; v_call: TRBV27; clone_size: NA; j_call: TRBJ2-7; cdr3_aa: CATLSPLYEQYF
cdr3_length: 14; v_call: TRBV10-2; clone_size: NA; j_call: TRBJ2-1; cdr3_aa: CASGVAGMGNEQFF
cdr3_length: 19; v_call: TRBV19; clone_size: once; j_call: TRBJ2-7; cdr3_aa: CASSSKVRDRLLRPYEQYF
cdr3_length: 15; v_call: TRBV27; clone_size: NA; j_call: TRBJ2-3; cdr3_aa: CASSPGLAGASTQYF
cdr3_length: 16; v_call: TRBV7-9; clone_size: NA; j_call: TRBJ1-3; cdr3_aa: CASSLEATGTGNTIYF
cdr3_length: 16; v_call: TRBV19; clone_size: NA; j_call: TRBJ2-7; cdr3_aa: CASSIKFEGGSYEQYF
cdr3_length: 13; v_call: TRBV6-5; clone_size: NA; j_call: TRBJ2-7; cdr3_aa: CASRLLGRRDQYF
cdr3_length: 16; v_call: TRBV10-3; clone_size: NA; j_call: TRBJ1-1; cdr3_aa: CAISAFWGQGAVEAFF
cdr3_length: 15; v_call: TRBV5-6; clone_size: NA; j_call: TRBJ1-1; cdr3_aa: CASSRTGTFGTEAFF
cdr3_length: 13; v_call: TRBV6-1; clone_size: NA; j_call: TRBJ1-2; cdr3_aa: CASNRQGYYGYTF
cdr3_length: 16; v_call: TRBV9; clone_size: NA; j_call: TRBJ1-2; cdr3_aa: CASSPGDRPTTGGYTF
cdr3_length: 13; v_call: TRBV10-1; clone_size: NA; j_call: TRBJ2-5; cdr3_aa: CASSGQVQETQYF
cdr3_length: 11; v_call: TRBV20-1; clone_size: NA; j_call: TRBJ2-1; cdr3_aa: CSAPREHEQFF
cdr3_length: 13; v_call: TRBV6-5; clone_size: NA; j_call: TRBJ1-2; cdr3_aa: CASSYLLRGVCTF
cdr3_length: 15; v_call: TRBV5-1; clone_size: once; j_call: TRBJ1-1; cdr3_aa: CASSSAGGEDTEAFF
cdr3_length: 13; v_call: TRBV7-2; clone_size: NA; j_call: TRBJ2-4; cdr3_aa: CASRMGLENIQYF
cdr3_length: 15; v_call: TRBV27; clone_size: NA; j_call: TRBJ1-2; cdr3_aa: CASSETKRTGDGYTF
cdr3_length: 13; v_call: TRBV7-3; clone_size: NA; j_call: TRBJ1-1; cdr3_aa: CASSLEMNTEAFF
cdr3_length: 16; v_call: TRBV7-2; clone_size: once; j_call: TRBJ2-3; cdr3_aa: CATKPGSLLSTDTQYF
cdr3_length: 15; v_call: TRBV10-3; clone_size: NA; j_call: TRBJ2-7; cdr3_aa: CAIRRPGQGNDEQYF
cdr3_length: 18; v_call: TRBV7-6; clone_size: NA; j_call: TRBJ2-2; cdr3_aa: CASSPRQTSGRASGELFF
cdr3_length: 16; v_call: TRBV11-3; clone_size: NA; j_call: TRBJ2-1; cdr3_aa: CASSVGLAGGNNEQFF
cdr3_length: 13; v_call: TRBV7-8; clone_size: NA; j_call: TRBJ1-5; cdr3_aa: CASSLGQGQPQHF
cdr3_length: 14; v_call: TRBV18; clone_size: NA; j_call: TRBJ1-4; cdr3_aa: CASSSTGLNEKLFF
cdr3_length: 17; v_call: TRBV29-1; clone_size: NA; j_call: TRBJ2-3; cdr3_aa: CSVWGREITSGRDTQYF
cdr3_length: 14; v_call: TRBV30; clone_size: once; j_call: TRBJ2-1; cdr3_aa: CASRGLAGASEQFF
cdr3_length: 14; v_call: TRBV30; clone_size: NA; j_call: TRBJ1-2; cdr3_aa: CAWSVLRATSGYTF
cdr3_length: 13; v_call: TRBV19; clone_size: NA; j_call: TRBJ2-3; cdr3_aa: CASRVTSGDTQYF
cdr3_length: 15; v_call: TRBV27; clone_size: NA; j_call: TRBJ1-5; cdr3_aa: CASSPTDRGGQPQHF